Following are 6 T cell receptor beta chains from one sample sequenced in a study of OX40 agonist ivuxolimab in advanced cancers. Profiled with immunoSEQ multiplex PCR; TCRdb holds only in-frame clones, not every one. The profile covers 45,000 to 55,000 clones, with under 85% appearing a single time and approximately 1.1% taken by the ten largest. The sample consisted of CD4+ or CD8+ T cells sorted from blood, taken in a trial of the OX40 agonist ivuxolimab. These receptors were collected from an adult with an advanced solid tumor such as melanoma, head and neck, liver or kidney cancer.

A few counts support this clone. This chain links TRBV4-3 with TRBJ2-3; the match to TRBD1 covers 7 bases. The V gene's germline CDR1 is LGHNA and CDR2 YSLEER. This CDR3 is built from 14 residues. Trimming removed 3 bases from V and 5 bases from J; junction bases left unmatched: 5. The CDR3 nucleotides read TGCGCCAGCAGCCAGGGATACAGGGGAGATACGCAGTATTTT. Amino acid sequence: CASSQGYRGDTQYF.

The chain joins TRBV29-1 to TRBJ2-1; D ambiguous. Trimming removed 4 bases at V and 6 bases at J, with 10 bases between. This CDR3 is 12 amino acids long. Germline lookup yields CDR1 SQVTM and CDR2 ANQGSEA. CDR3 sequence (DNA): TGCAGCGTTGTCCCGGCCGGCAATGAGCAGTTCTTC. Translating gives CSVVPAGNEQFF.

This chain connects TRBV7-2 to TRBJ2-5; 8 bases map to TRBD2. Germline CDR1 reads SGHTA; CDR2 reads FQGNSA. The CDR3 extends over 16 amino acids. V lost 0 bases to trimming and J lost 1 base; unmatched junction nucleotides: 4. The CDR3 spells CASSLALTSGQETQYF. The CDR3 DNA is TGTGCCAGCAGCTTAGCGCTAACTAGCGGCCAAGAGACCCAGTACTTC.

This clone occurred a few times. The junction and the germline gene differ at one end; a read error may be behind it. This chain uses TRBV7-7 with TRBJ1-1; unclear D gene. The CDR3 loop spans 13 amino acids. The V gene's germline CDR1 is SSHAT and CDR2 FNYEAQ (reference sequence). DNA for the CDR3: TGTGCTAGCAGCTTAAGCCAGAACACTGAAGCTTTCTTT. Protein sequence: CASSLSQNTEAFF.

J is TRBJ2-6 and V is TRBV7-2; D gene uncertain. CDR1 and CDR2 (germline): SGHTA, FQGNSA. Trimming shortened V by 5 bases and J by 0 bases, and 8 bases separated the two germline ends. The CDR3 extends over 15 amino acids. Here the CDR3 reads CASSPYSSGANVLTF. The DNA of the CDR3 is TGTGCCAGCAGCCCCTACAGCTCTGGGGCCAACGTCCTGACTTTC.

The chain uses TRBV18 and TRBJ2-3; D perhaps matches TRBD2 (6 bases). The ends were cut back, 2 bases at V and 2 bases at J, with 14 bases in the middle. This CDR3 spans 16 amino acids. Per germline, CDR1 KGHSH and CDR2 LQKENI. The CDR3 sequence is CASSPTLATSTDTQYF. CDR3 bases: TGTGCCAGCTCACCAACCCTAGCGACCTCCACAGATACGCAGTATTTT.